The subject of this entry is one TCR beta chain. This entry comes from a study of PD-L1 blockade in urothelial cancer. Data came from immunoSEQ multiplex PCR; TCRdb stores just in-frame clones and leaves some out. The sample lists about 30,000 clones, roughly nine tenths seen once, with roughly 8% in the top ten. This CDR3 region has 14 residues. The germline V gene encodes CDR1 SGHTA and CDR2 FQGNSA. The V gene lost 6 bases and the J gene lost 0 bases, with 9 bases spanning the gap. Stated time point: peripheral blood 6 weeks after treatment start. The chain is built from TRBV7-2 and TRBJ1-5; unclear D gene. Sequenced here: PBMCs, sampled around atezolizumab (anti-PD-L1) treatment. The source is a man older than 75 with urothelial cancer. CDR3 coding DNA: TGTGCCAGCAGTTCGACATATAGCAATCAGCCCCAGCATTTT. Translating it yields CASSSTYSNQPQHF.